This entry is about one T cell receptor beta chain. This CDR3 region has 13 residues. V lost 5 bases and J 6 bases, leaving 8 bases between the germline ends. Germline V gene data show CDR1 as MNHEY and CDR2 as SVGAGI. This sample is part of a study of blood T cell repertoires in COVID-19. Assay used: immunoSEQ multiplex PCR; TCRdb lists only in-frame clones, some missing. This sample yields approximately 110,000 clones, of which 75% to 90% are seen a single time; 18% belongs to the top ten. The chain employs TRBV6-5 and TRBJ1-6; perhaps TRBD1 as D (5 bases). The sample comprised peripheral blood. The receptor's source is a woman aged 55-69 years with acute or convalescent COVID-19. The CDR3 loop is CASSNRFNSPLHF. The DNA of the CDR3 is TGTGCCAGCAGTAACAGGTTTAATTCACCCCTCCACTTT.